These T cell receptor beta chains were read from a single sample in a study of cytomegalovirus exposure and HLA in healthy donors. TCRdb keeps only in-frame clones here, not all; method: immunoSEQ multiplex PCR. The sample holds some 95,000 clones, roughly 76% seen once. The specimen was PBMCs. Receptor source: a female donor in good health and CMV-seronegative. The CDR3 runs from the conserved cysteine through the conserved F or W.

>TRBV11-3
CASSHGQGPSEAFF
>TRBV18
CASSGGMGLDQPQHF
>TRBV6-5
CASSYSGGNQPQHF
>TRBV5-1
CASSSSLDSLTYEQYF
>TRBV12-5
CASGLVSPTSGGFNEQFF
>TRBV4-3
CASSQAPPAGANTGELFF
>TRBV28
CASSSAPLKTGAEAFF
>TRBV18
CASSPKGRTPNEKLFF
>TRBV6-1
CASKYPATNEKLFF
>TRBV28
CASSRPSDAWRAGEQYF
>TRBV28
CASSSPGQSLGEQYF
>TRBV6-5
CASSRTGAGANVLTF
>TRBV25-1
CASTGTGARYEQYF
>TRBV30
CAWSPSYHGGEQYF
>TRBV14
CASSQGGQSSNTGELFF
>TRBV27
CASRGMTGNGYTF
>TRBV7-6
CASSLQTGGNQPQHF
>TRBV13
CASSLPPGGTGELFF
>TRBV7-2
CASSKDRREAFF
>TRBV5-6
CASSLAADTQYF
>TRBV30
CAWTKGGRDTEAFF
>TRBV28
CASSQPDRVYEQYF
>TRBV19
CASSDQGRGYEQYF